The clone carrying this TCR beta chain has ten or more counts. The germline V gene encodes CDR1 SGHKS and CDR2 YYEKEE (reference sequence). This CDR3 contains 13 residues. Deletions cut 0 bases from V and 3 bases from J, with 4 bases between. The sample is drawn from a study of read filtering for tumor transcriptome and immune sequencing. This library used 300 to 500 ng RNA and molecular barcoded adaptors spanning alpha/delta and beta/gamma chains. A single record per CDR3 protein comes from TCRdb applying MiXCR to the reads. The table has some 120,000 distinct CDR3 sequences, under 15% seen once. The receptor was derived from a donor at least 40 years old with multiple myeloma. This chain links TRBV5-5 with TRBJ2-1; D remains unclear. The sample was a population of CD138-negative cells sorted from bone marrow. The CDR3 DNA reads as TGTGCCAGCAGCTTGGACGTCTACAATGAGCAGTTCTTC. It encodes CASSLDVYNEQFF.